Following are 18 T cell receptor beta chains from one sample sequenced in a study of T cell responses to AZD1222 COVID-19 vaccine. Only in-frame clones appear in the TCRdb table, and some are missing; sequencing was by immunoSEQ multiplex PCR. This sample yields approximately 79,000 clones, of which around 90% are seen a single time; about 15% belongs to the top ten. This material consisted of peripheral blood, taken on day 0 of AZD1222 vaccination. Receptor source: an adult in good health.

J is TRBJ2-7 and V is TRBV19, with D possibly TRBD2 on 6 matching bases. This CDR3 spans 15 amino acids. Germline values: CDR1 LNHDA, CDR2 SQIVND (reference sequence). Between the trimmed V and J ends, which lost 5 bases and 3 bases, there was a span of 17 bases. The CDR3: CASSPTGGQLYEQYF. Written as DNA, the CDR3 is TGTGCCAGTAGTCCCACCGGAGGGCAGCTCTACGAGCAGTACTTC.

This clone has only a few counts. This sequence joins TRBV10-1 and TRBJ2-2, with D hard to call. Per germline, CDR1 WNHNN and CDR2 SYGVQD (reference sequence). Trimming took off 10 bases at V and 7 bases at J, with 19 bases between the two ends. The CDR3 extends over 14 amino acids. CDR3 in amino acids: CATINQVWRGELFF. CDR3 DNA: TGCGCCACCATAAACCAGGTTTGGCGCGGGGAGCTGTTTTTT.

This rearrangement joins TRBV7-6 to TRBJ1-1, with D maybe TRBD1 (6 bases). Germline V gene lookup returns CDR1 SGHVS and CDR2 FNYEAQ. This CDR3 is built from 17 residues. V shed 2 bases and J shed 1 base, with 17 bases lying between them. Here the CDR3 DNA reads TGTGCCAGCAGCTTATATTTAAGTGGACAGCCGAACACTGAAGCTTTCTTT. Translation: CASSLYLSGQPNTEAFF.

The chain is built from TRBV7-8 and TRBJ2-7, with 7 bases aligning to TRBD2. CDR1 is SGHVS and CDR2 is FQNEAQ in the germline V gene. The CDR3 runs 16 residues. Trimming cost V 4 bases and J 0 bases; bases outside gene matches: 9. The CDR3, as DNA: TGTGCCAGCAGCTCAAGATCGACGGGGGGCTCCTACGAGCAGTACTTC. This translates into CASSSRSTGGSYEQYF.

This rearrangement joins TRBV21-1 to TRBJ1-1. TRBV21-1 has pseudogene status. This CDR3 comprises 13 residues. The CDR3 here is CASNFGLNTEAFF. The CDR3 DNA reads TGTGCCAGCAACTTCGGGCTGAACACTGAAGCTTTCTTT.

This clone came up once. Written as DNA, the CDR3 is TGTGCCAGCAGTTTGGGTCCGGTGGGTAGCGGTAACGAGCAGTACTTC. This sequence encodes CASSLGPVGSGNEQYF. The rearrangement joins TRBV28 to TRBJ2-7, with a weak D call TRBD2 (6 bases). The CDR3 is 16 residues long. Germline V gives CDR1 MDHEN, CDR2 SYDVKM. The germline V and J ends were trimmed by 3 bases and 5 bases, with 20 bases remaining between them.

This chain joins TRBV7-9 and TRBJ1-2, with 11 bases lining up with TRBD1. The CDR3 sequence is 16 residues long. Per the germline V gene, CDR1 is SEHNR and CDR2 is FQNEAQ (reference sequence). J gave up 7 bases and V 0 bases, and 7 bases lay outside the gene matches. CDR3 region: CASSLAAAGQGGGYTF. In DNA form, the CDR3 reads TGTGCCAGCAGCTTAGCCGCCGCGGGACAGGGGGGTGGCTACACCTTC. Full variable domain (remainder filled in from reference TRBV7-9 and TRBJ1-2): DTGVSQNPRHKITKRGQNVTFRCDPISEHNRLYWYRQTLGQGPEFLTYFQNEAQLEKSRLLSDRFSAERPKGSFSTLEIQRTEQGDSAMYLCASSLAAAGQGGGYTFGSGTRLTVV.

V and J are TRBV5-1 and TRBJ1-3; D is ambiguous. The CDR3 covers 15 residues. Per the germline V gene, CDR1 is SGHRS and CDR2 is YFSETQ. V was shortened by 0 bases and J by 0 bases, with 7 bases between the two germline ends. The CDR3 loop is CASSLDGVSGNTIYF. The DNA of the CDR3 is TGCGCCAGCAGCTTGGACGGGGTCTCTGGAAACACCATATATTTT.

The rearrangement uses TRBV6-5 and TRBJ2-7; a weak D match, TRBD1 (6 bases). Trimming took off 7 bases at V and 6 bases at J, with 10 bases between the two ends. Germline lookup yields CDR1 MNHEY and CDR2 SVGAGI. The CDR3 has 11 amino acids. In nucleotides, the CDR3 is TGTGCCAGCATCAGGGGTGGCGAGCAGTACTTC. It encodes CASIRGGEQYF.

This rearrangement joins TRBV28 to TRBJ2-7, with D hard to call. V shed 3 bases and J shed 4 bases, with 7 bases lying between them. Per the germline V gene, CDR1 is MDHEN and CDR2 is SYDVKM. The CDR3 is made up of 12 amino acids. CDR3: CASSFRRYEQYF. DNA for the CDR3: TGTGCCAGCAGTTTTCGCCGGTACGAGCAGTACTTC.

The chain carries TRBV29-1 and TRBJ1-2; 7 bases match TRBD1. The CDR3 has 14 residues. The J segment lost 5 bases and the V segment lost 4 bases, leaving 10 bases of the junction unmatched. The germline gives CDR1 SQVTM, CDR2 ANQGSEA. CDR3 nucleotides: TGCAGCGTTGGGGCTGACAGGGACGGGTATGGCTACACCTTC. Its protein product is CSVGADRDGYGYTF.

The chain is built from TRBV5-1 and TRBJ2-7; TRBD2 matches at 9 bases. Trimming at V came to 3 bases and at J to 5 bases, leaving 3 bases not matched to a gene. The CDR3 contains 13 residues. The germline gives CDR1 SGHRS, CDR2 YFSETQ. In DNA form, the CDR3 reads TGCGCCAGCAGCTGGGGGACTAGCAACGAGCAGTACTTC. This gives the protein CASSWGTSNEQYF.

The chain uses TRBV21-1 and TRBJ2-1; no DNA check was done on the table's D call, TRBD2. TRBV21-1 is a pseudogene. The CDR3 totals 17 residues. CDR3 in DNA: TGTGCCAGCAGCATTTTGAGCGGGATGGGCTCCTACAATGAGCAGTTCTTC. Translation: CASSILSGMGSYNEQFF.

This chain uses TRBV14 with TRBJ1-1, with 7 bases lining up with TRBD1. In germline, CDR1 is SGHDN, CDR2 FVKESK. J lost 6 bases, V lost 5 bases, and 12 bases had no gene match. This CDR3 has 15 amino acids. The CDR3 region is CASSFDRANLPEAFF. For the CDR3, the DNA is TGTGCCAGCAGCTTCGACAGGGCAAACCTGCCTGAAGCTTTCTTT.

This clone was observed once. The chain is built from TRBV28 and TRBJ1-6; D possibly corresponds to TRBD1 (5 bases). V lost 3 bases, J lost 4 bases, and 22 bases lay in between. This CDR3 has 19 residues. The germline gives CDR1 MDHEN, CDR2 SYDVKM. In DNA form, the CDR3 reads TGTGCCAGCAGTTTCGTTGCAATTGGGGGTGGAATATATAATTCACCCCTCCACTTT. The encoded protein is CASSFVAIGGGIYNSPLHF.

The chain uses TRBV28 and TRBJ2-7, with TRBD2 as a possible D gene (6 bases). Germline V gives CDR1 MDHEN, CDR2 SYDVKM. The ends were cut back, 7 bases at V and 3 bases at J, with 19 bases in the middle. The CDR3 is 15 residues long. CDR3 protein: CASTLTSHFGYEQYF. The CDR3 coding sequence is TGTGCCAGCACCCTGACTAGTCATTTTGGCTACGAGCAGTACTTC. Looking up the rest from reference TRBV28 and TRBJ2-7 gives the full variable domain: DVKVTQSSRYLVKRTGEKVFLECVQDMDHENMFWYRQDPGLGLRLIYFSYDVKMKEKGDIPEGYSVSREKKERFSLILESASTNQTSMYLCASTLTSHFGYEQYFGPGTRLTVT.

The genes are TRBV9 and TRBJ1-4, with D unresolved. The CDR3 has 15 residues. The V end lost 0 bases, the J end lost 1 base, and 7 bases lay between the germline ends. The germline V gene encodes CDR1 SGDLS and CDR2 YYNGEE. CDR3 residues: CASSVAWGTNEKLFF. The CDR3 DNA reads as TGTGCCAGCAGCGTAGCCTGGGGAACTAATGAAAAACTGTTTTTT.

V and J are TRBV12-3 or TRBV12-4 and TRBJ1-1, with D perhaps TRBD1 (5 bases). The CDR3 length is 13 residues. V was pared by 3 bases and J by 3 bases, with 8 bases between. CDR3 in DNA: TGTGCCAGCAGTTTTTCCAGGGACACTGAAGCTTTCTTT. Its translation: CASSFSRDTEAFF.